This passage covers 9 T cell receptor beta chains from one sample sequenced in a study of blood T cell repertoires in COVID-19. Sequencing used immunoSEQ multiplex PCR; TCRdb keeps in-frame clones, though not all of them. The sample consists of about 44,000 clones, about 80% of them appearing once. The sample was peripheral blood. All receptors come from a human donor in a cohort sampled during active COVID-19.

The CDR3 is CASSHVGRGRSGYTF. The DNA of the CDR3 is TGTGCCAGCAGCCACGTGGGCAGGGGGCGAAGTGGCTACACCTTC. The chain carries TRBV3-1 (or the pseudogene TRBV3-2) and TRBJ1-2, with 8 positions matching TRBD1. The trim removed 3 bases at V and 7 bases at J, leaving 10 bases unmatched. CDR3 size: 15 residues. Germline loops: CDR1 LGHDT, CDR2 YNNKEL (reference sequence).

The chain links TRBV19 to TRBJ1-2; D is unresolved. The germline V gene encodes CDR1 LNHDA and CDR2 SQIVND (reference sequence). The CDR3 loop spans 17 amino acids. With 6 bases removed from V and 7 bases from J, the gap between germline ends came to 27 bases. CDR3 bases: TGTGCCAGTAGCTTCCAGTGGCACCCGGAGGATTTTGGTGGCTACACCTTC. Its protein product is CASSFQWHPEDFGGYTF. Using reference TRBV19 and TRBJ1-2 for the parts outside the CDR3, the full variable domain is DGGITQSPKYLFRKEGQNVTLSCEQNLNHDAMYWYRQDPGQGLRLIYYSQIVNDFQKGDIAEGYSVSREKKESFPLTVTSAQKNPTAFYLCASSFQWHPEDFGGYTFGSGTRLTVV.

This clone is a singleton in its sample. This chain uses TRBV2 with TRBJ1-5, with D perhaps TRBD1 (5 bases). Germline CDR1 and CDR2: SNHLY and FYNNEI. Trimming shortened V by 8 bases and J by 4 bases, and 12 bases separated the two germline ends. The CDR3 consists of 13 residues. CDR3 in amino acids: CASLDRYNQPQHF. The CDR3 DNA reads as TGTGCCAGCCTAGACAGATATAATCAGCCCCAGCATTTT.

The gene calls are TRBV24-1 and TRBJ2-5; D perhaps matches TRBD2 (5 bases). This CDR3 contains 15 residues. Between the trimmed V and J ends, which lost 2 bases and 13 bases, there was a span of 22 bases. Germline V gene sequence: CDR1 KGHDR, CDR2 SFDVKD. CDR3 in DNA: TGTGCCACCAGTGATTCTAAGGGTGGACGGAGGATCTTGTACTTC. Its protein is CATSDSKGGRRILYF.

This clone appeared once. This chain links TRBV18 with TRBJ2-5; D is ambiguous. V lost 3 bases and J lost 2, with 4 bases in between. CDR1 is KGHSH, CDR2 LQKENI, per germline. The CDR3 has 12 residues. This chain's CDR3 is CASSPSQETQYF. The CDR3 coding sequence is TGTGCCAGCTCACCTTCGCAAGAGACCCAGTACTTC.

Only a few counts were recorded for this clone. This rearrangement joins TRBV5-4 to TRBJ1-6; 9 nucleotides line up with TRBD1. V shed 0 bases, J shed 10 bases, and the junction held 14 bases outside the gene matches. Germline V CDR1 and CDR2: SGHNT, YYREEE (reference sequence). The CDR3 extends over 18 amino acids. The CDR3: CASSLEGTNRGRTSPLHF. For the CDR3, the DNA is TGTGCCAGCAGCTTGGAGGGTACGAACAGGGGGCGGACCTCACCCCTCCACTTT.

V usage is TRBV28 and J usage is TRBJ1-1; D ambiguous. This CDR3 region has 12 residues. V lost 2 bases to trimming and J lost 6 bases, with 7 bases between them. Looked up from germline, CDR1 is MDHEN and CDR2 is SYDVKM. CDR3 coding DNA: TGTGCCAGCAGTTTAGTGCGGGCTGAAGCTTTCTTT. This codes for CASSLVRAEAFF.

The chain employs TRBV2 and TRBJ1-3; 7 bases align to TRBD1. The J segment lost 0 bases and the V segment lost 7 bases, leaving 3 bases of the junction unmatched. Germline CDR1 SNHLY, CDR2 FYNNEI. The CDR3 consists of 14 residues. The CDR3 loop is CASTSGGSGNTIYF. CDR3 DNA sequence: TGTGCCAGCACCTCAGGGGGCTCTGGAAACACCATATATTTT.

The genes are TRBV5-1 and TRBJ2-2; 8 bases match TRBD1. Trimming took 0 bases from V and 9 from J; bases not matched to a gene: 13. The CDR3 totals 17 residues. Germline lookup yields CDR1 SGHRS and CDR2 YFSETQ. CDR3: CASSLGGTGLNRRELFF. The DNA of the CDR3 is TGCGCCAGCAGCTTGGGTGGGACAGGCCTTAACAGGAGGGAGCTGTTTTTT.